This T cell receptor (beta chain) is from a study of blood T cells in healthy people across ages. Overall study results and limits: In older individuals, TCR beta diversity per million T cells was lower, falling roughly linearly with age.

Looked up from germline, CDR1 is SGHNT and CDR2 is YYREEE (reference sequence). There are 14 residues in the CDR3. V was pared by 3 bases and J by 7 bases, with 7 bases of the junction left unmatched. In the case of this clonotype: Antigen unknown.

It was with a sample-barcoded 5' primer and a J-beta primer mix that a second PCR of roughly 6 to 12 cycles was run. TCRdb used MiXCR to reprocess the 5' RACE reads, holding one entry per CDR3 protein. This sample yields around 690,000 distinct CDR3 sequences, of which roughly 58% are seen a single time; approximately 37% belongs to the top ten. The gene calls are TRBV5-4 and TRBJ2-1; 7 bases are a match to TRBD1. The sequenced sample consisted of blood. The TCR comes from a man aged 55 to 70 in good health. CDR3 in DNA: TGTGCCAGCAGCTGGGGACAGATGGGGAATGAGCAGTTCTTC. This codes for CASSWGQMGNEQFF.